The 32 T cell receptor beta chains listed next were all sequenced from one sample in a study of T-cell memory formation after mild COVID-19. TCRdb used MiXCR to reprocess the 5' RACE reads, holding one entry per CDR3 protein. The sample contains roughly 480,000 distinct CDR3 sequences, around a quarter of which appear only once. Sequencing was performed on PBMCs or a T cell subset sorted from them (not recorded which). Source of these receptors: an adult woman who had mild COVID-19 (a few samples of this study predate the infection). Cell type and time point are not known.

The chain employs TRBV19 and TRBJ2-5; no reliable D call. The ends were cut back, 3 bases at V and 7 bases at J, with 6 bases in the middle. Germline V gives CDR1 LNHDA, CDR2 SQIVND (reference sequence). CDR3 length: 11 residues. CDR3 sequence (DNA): TGTGCCAGTAGTATGTCCCGGACCCAGTACTTC. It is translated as CASSMSRTQYF.

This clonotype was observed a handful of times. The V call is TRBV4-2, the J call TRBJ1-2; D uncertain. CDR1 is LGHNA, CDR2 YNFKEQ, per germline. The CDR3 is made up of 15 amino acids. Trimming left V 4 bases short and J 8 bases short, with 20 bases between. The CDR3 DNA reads TGTGCCAGCAGCCCTTCAGACGGAATGCGAAGCGGCTACACCTTC. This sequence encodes CASSPSDGMRSGYTF.

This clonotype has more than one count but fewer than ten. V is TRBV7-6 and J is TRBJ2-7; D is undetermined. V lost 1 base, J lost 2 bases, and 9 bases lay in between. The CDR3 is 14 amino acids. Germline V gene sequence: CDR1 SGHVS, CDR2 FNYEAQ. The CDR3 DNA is TGTGCCAGCAGCTTAGTCCCCGGGCCCTACGAGCAGTACTTC. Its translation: CASSLVPGPYEQYF.

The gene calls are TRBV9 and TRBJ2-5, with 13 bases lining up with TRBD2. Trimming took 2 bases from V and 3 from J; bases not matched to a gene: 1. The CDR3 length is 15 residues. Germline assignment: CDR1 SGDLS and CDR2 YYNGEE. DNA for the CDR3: TGTGCCAGCAGCGTGGGGACTAGCGGGAAAGAGACCCAGTACTTC. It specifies CASSVGTSGKETQYF.

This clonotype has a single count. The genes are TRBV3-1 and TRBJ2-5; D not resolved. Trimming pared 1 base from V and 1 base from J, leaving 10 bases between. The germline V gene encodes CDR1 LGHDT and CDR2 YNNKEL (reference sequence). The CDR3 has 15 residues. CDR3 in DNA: TGTGCCAGCAGCCAAGGGGCCAGGACCCAAGAGACCCAGTACTTC. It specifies CASSQGARTQETQYF.

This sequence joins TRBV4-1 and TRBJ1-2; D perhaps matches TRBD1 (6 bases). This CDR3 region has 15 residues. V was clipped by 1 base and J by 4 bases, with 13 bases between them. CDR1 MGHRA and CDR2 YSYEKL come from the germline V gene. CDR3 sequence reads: CASSQAGGGVYGYTF. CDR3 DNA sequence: TGCGCCAGCAGCCAAGCCGGAGGGGGGGTCTATGGCTACACCTTC.

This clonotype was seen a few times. CDR3 DNA: TGTGCCAGCAGCGACTATAAACGCGGAGATACGCAGTATTTT. Translated: CASSDYKRGDTQYF. This rearrangement joins TRBV6-5 to TRBJ2-3, with D perhaps matching TRBD2 (5 bases). There are 14 residues in the CDR3. The germline V and J ends were trimmed by 6 bases and 5 bases, with 15 bases remaining between them. Germline CDR1 MNHEY, CDR2 SVGAGI.

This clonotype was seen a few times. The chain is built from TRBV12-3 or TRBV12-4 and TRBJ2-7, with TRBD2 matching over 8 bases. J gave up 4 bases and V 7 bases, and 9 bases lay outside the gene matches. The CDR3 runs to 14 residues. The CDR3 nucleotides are TGTGCCAGCACCCCGACTAGCGCGAGATACGAGCAGTACTTC. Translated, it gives CASTPTSARYEQYF.

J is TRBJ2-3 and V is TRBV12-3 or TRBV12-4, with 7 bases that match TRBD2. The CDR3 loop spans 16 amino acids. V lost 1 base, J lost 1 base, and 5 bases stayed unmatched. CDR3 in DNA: TGTGCCAGCAGTTTAGGTCGGCTAGCGGGCACAGATACGCAGTATTTT. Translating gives CASSLGRLAGTDTQYF.

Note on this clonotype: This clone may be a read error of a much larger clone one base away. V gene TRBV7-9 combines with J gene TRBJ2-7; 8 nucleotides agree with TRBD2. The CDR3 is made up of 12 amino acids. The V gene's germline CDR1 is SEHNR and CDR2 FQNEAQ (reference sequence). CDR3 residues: CASSVAGYEQYF. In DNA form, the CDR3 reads TGTGCCAGCAGCGTAGCGGGATACGAGCAGTACTTC.

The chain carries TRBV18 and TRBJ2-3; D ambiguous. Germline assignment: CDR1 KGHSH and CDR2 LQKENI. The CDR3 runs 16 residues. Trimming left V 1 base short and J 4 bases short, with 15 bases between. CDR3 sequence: CASSPLELVSADTQYF. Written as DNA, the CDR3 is TGTGCCAGCTCACCACTCGAGCTAGTTTCGGCAGATACGCAGTATTTT. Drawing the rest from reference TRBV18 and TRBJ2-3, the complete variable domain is NAGVMQNPRHLVRRRGQEARLRCSPMKGHSHVYWYRQLPEEGLKFMVYLQKENIIDESGMPKERFSAEFPKEGPSILRIQQVVRGDSAAYFCASSPLELVSADTQYFGPGTRLTVL.

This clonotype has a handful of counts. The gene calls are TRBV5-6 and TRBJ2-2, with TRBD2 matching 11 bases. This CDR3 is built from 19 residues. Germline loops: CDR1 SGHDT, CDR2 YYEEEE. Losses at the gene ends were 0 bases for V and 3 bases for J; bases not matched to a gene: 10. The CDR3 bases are TGTGCCAGCAGCTTGGGGGAATGGACTAGCGGGCTATACACCGGGGAGCTGTTTTTT. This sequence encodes CASSLGEWTSGLYTGELFF.

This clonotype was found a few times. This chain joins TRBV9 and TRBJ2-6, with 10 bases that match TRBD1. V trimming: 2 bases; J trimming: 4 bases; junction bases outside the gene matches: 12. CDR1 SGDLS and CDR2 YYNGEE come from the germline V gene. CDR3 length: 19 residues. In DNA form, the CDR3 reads TGTGCCAGCAGCGTCCAGACATCCGGGACAGGGGTCGGGGCCAACGTCCTGACTTTC. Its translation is CASSVQTSGTGVGANVLTF.

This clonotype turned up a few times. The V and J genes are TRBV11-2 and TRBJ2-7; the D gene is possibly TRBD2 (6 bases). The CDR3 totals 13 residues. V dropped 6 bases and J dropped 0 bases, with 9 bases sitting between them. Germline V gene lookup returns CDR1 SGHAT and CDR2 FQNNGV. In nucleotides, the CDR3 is TGTGCCAGCAGGGAGGGGACCTCCTACGAGCAGTACTTC. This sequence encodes CASREGTSYEQYF. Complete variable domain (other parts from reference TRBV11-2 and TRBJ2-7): EAGVAQSPRYKIIEKRQSVAFWCNPISGHATLYWYQQILGQGPKLLIQFQNNGVVDDSQLPKDRFSAERLKGVDSTLKIQPAKLEDSAVYLCASREGTSYEQYFGPGTRLTVT.

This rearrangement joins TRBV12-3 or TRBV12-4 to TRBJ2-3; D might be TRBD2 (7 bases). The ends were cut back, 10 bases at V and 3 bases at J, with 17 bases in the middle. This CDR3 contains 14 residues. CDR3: CANGYGGLTDTQYF. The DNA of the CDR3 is TGTGCCAACGGGTACGGGGGGCTGACAGATACGCAGTATTTT.

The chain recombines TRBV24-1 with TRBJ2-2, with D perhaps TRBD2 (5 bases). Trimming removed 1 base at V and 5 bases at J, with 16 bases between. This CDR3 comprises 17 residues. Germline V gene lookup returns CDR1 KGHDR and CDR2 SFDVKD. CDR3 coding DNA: TGTGCCACCAGTGATTTTGGAGTAGGACTGGGAACCGGGGAGCTGTTTTTT. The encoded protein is CATSDFGVGLGTGELFF.

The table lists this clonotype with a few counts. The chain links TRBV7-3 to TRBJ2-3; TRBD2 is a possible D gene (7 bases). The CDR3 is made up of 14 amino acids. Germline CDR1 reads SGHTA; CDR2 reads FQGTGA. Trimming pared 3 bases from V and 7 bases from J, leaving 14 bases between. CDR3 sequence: CASSLEGGPNTQYF. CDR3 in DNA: TGTGCCAGCAGCTTGGAGGGGGGGCCGAATACGCAGTATTTT.

CDR3 protein: CASSLEGPSSGANVLTF. In DNA form, the CDR3 reads TGTGCCAGCAGCTTAGAGGGGCCCAGCTCTGGGGCCAACGTCCTGACTTTC. The rearrangement links TRBV7-3 to TRBJ2-6; D is tentatively TRBD1 or TRBD2 (5 bases each). Germline lookup yields CDR1 SGHTA and CDR2 FQGTGA. Trimming stripped 2 bases from V and 0 bases from J, with 11 bases between. The CDR3 covers 17 residues.

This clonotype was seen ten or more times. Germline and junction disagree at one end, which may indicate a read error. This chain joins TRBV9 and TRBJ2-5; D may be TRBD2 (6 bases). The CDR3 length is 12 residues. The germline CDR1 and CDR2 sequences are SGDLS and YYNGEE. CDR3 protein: CASSVGGETQYF. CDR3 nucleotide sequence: TGCGCCAGCAGCGTCGGAGGGGAGACCCAGTACTTC. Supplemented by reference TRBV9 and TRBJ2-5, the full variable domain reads DSGVTQTPKHLITATGQRVTLRCSPRSGDLSVYWYQQSLDQGLQFLIQYYNGEERAKGNILERFSAQQFPDLHSELNLSSLELGDSALYFCASSVGGETQYFGPGTRLLVL.

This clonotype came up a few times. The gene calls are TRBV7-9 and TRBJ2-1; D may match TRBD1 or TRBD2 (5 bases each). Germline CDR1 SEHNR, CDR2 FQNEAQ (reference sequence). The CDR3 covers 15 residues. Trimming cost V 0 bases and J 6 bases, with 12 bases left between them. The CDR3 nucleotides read TGTGCCAGCAGCTTAGCCTACGGGACCGCCAATGAGCAGTTCTTC. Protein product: CASSLAYGTANEQFF.

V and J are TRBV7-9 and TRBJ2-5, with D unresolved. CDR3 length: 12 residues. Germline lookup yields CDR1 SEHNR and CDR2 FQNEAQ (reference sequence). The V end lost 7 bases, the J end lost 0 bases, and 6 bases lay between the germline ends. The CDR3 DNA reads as TGTGCCAGCACCTCGTACCAAGAGACCCAGTACTTC. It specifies CASTSYQETQYF.

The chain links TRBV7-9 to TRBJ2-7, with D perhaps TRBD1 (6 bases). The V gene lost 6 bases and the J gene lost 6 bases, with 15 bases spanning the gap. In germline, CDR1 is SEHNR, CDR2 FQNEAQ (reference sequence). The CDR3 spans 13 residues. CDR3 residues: CASRRDPGAEQYF. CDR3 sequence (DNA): TGTGCCAGCAGGAGGGACCCAGGGGCCGAGCAGTACTTC. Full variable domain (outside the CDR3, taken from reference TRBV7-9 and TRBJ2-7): DTGVSQNPRHKITKRGQNVTFRCDPISEHNRLYWYRQTLGQGPEFLTYFQNEAQLEKSRLLSDRFSAERPKGSFSTLEIQRTEQGDSAMYLCASRRDPGAEQYFGPGTRLTVT.

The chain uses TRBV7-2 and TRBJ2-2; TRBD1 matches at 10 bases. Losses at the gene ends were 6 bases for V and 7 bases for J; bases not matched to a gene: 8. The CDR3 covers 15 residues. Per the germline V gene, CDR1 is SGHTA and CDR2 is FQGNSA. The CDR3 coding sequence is TGTGCCAGCAGGTCCGGGACAGGGGTCATCGGGGAGCTGTTTTTT. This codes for CASRSGTGVIGELFF.

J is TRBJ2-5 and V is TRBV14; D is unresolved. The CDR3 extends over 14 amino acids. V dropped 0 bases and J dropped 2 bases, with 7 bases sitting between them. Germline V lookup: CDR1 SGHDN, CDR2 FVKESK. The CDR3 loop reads CASSQDGQQETQYF. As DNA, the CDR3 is TGTGCCAGCAGCCAAGATGGTCAGCAAGAGACCCAGTACTTC.

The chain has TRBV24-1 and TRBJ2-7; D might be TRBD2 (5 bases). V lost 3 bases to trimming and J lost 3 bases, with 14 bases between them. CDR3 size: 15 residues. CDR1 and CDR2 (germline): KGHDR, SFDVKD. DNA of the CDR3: TGTGCCACCAGTGATGGAACACTAGGTCTCTACGAGCAGTACTTC. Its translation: CATSDGTLGLYEQYF.

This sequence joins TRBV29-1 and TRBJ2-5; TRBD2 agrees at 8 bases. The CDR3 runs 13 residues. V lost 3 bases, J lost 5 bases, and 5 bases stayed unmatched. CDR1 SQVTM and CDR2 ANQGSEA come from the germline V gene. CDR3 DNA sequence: TGCAGCGTTGAGGGACTAGAGGGGGAGACCCAGTACTTC. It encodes CSVEGLEGETQYF. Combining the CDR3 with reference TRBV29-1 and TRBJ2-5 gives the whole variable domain SAVISQKPSRDICQRGTSLTIQCQVDSQVTMMFWYRQQPGQSLTLIATANQGSEATYESGFVIDKFPISRPNLTFSTLTVSNMSPEDSSIYLCSVEGLEGETQYFGPGTRLLVL.

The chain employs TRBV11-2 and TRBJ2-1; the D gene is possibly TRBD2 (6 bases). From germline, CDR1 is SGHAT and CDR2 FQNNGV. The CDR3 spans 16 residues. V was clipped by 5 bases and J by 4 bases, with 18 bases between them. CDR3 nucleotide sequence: TGTGCCAGCAGCACCCGTATTAGCGGATCTTACAATGAGCAGTTCTTC. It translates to CASSTRISGSYNEQFF.

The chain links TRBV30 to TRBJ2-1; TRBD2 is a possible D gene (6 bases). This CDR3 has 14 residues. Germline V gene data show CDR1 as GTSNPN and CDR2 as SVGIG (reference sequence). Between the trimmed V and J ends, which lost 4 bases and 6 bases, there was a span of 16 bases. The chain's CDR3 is CAWTPAGLFNEQFF. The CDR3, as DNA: TGTGCCTGGACCCCCGCCGGACTATTCAATGAGCAGTTCTTC. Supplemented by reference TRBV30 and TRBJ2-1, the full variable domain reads SQTIHQWPATLVQPVGSPLSLECTVEGTSNPNLYWYRQAAGRGLQLLFYSVGIGQISSEVPQNLSASRPQDRQFILSSKKLLLSDSGFYLCAWTPAGLFNEQFFGPGTRLTVL.

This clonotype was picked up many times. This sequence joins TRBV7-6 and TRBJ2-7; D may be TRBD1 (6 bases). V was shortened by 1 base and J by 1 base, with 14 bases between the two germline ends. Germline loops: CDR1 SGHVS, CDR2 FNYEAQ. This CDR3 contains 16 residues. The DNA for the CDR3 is TGTGCCAGCAGCTTAGGGGGGCTGGGGTCGTCCTACGAGCAGTACTTC. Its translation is CASSLGGLGSSYEQYF.

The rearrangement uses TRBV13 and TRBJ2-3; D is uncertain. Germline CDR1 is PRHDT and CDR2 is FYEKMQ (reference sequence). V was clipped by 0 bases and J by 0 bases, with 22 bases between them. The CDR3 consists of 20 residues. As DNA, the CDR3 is TGTGCCAGCAGCTTAGGTTCAGGCATTCAACCTCAGACTAGCACAGATACGCAGTATTTT. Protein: CASSLGSGIQPQTSTDTQYF.

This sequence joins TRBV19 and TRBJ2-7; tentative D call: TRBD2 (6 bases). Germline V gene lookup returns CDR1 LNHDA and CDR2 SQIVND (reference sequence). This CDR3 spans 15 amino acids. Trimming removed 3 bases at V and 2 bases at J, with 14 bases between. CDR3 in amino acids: CASSIQPSATYEQYF. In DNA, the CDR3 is TGTGCCAGTAGTATTCAGCCTAGCGCTACCTACGAGCAGTACTTC.

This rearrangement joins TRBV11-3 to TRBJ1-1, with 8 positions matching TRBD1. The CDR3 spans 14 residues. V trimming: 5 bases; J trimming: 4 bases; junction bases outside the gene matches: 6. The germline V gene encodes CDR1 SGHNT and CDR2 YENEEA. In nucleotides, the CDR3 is TGTGCCAGCAGCGACAGGGGAGGGGGCACTGAAGCTTTCTTT. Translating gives CASSDRGGGTEAFF.